The clone carrying this T cell receptor (beta chain) was seen only once. Its target is unknown. Vbeta (60) and Jbeta (13) primers were used in the PCR. Only in-frame clones appear in the TCRdb table, and some are missing; sequencing was by immunoSEQ multiplex PCR. The sample yields roughly 150,000 clones, roughly four fifths seen once. The record originates from a study of cytomegalovirus exposure and HLA in healthy donors. Whole-study context: Findings of an earlier analysis included roughly 110 million unique TCR beta sequences from 190 million or so T cells.

Overall study findings and caveats: As confirmed in vitro, a few CMV-associated chains were specific for CMV antigens. Presence/absence analyses assumed roughly uniform sequencing depth across donors, which may not hold. Most of the TCR beta V segments (in an earlier analysis) were productive either about 87% or about 30% of the time.

Sequenced: PBMCs. The sequence was obtained from a young man in good health and CMV-seronegative.

CDR3 DNA sequence: TGTGCCAGCAGTGAAGGGGGCTCTGGAAACACCATATATTTT. Its protein is CASSEGGSGNTIYF. The chain couples TRBV6-5 to TRBJ1-3, with D possibly matching TRBD1 (6 bases). The germline gives CDR1 MNHEY, CDR2 SVGAGI. V lost 5 bases, J lost 0 bases, and 8 bases lay in between. The CDR3 consists of 14 residues.